Listed here are 5 T cell receptor beta chains from one sample, sequenced in a study of T cells after yellow fever vaccination. Using its own MiXCR run on the 5' RACE reads, TCRdb lists one record per CDR3 protein. The sample lists some 420,000 distinct CDR3 sequences; 18% were seen once. The sample was PBMCs, taken before the yellow fever booster vaccination. These receptors were obtained from a young man who received the YFV17D yellow fever vaccine.

The J gene is TRBJ2-3, the V gene TRBV6-2 or TRBV6-3, with TRBD2 matching 11 bases. The CDR3 totals 15 residues. CDR1 and CDR2 (germline): MNHEY, SVGEGT. V was pared by 7 bases and J by 6 bases, with 9 bases of the junction left unmatched. The CDR3 DNA follows: TGTGCCAGCACCCGACTAGCGGGGTTGAGGGATACGCAGTATTTT. Translated, it gives CASTRLAGLRDTQYF.

This clonotype was seen only a few times. The chain couples TRBV7-2 to TRBJ2-3; D call uncertain. CDR1 and CDR2 from the germline V gene are SGHTA and FQGNSA. There are 11 residues in the CDR3. The germline V and J ends were trimmed by 7 bases and 6 bases, with 8 bases remaining between them. The CDR3 region is CASTPGDTQYF. The CDR3 DNA reads as TGTGCCAGCACCCCCGGGGATACGCAGTATTTT.

In DNA form, the CDR3 reads TGTGCCACCAGTGATTCCGCGTTGGGGAAGGCCACAGATACGCAGTATTTT. As protein: CATSDSALGKATDTQYF. The chain recombines TRBV24-1 with TRBJ2-3; D unclear. CDR3 length equals 17 residues. Germline CDR1 is KGHDR and CDR2 is SFDVKD. The V and J ends lost 2 bases and 2 bases respectively, with 16 bases between them.

This clonotype has a count of ten or more. The chain is built from TRBV29-1 and TRBJ1-1; tentative D call: TRBD1 (6 bases). The germline V gene has CDR1 SQVTM and CDR2 ANQGSEA. V was cut by 4 bases and J by 4 bases, with 16 bases left in between. This CDR3 comprises 14 residues. CDR3 bases: TGCAGCGTTGGTCGGGGGGGCGCGTTCACTGAAGCTTTCTTT. Protein product: CSVGRGGAFTEAFF.

This clonotype has just a few counts. The V gene is TRBV5-6, the J gene TRBJ2-3, with TRBD1 as a possible D gene (6 bases). The CDR3 is made up of 16 amino acids. V lost 1 base, J lost 4 bases, and 16 bases lay in between. CDR1 and CDR2 from the germline V gene are SGHDT and YYEEEE. In DNA, the CDR3 is TGTGCCAGCAGCTTGAAAGGGACATACATCCCAGATACGCAGTATTTT. Its protein is CASSLKGTYIPDTQYF. The full variable domain, rest sourced from reference TRBV5-6 and TRBJ2-3, is DAGVTQSPTHLIKTRGQQVTLRCSPKSGHDTVSWYQQALGQGPQFIFQYYEEEERQRGNFPDRFSGHQFPNYSSELNVNALLLGDSALYLCASSLKGTYIPDTQYFGPGTRLTVL.